This passage covers 29 T cell receptor beta chains from one sample sequenced in a study of spatial heterogeneity in lung cancer. Each CDR3 protein is one row after TCRdb ran MiXCR on the 5' RACE reads. Among around 89,000 distinct CDR3 sequences, about 12% were seen once, and the ten largest hold about two fifths. Described time point: sample taken at primary tumor resection. The material was PBMCs, obtained at surgery. The receptors were gathered from a male donor with early-stage non-small cell lung cancer.

The J gene is TRBJ2-7, the V gene TRBV6-1; 9 positions match TRBD1. CDR1 and CDR2 from the germline V gene are MNHNS and SASEGT. V was pared by 4 bases and J by 5 bases, with 9 bases of the junction left unmatched. CDR3 size: 15 residues. In DNA, the CDR3 is TGTGCCAGCAGTGGGGGGGGACAGGGAACTCACGAGCAGTACTTC. It yields the protein CASSGGGQGTHEQYF.

This rearrangement joins TRBV28 to TRBJ2-1, with a tentative D call TRBD1 (6 bases). This CDR3 region has 16 residues. V lost 4 bases and J lost 4, with 17 bases in between. CDR1 and CDR2 from the germline V gene are MDHEN and SYDVKM. In DNA, the CDR3 is TGTGCCAGCAGTTCGTCCTGGACAGCCTTTTACAATGAGCAGTTCTTC. Encoded protein: CASSSSWTAFYNEQFF.

This clonotype was seen more than once but under ten times. The chain joins TRBV30 to TRBJ2-3; D may be TRBD1 or TRBD2 (5 bases each). The CDR3 covers 10 residues. Germline V gene sequence: CDR1 GTSNPN, CDR2 SVGIG (reference sequence). The CDR3 region has the DNA TGTGCTTCTGGGGGAGATACGCAGTATTTT. Translated, it gives CASGGDTQYF. The full variable domain, rest sourced from reference TRBV30 and TRBJ2-3, is SQTIHQWPATLVQPVGSPLSLECTVEGTSNPNLYWYRQAAGRGLQLLFYSVGIGQISSEVPQNLSASRPQDRQFILSSKKLLLSDSGFYLCASGGDTQYFGPGTRLTVL.

The genes are TRBV19 and TRBJ1-5, with unresolved D. The germline V and J ends were trimmed by 5 bases and 3 bases, with 14 bases remaining between them. Germline V CDR1 and CDR2: LNHDA, SQIVND (reference sequence). The CDR3 has 15 residues. DNA for the CDR3: TGTGCCAGTAGTCCCTATGACACAGACAATCAGCCCCAGCATTTT. This translates into CASSPYDTDNQPQHF.

The chain employs TRBV28 and TRBJ1-5, with unresolved D. The CDR3 sequence is 15 residues long. CDR1 is MDHEN, CDR2 SYDVKM, per germline. Trimming took off 4 bases at V and 0 bases at J, with 10 bases between the two ends. This chain's CDR3 is CASSYAGSSNQPQHF. For the CDR3, the DNA is TGTGCCAGCAGTTACGCCGGCAGTAGCAATCAGCCCCAGCATTTT.

The chain has TRBV6-2 or TRBV6-3 and TRBJ2-7; D gene unclear. CDR1 and CDR2 (germline): MNHEY, SVGEGT. V was trimmed by 5 bases and J by 3 bases, leaving 11 bases between them. The CDR3 length is 13 residues. CDR3 nucleotides: TGTGCCAGCAGTCACCTAGAAATCTACGAGCAGTACTTC. As protein: CASSHLEIYEQYF.

The chain carries TRBV12-3 or TRBV12-4 and TRBJ2-3, with 14 bases that match TRBD2. The CDR3 extends over 15 amino acids. V lost 6 bases and J lost 6; bases outside the gene matches: 5. In nucleotides, the CDR3 is TGTGCCAGCAGGCTGACTAGCGGGGGGGTTGATACGCAGTATTTT. Amino acid sequence: CASRLTSGGVDTQYF.

This clonotype was found a few times. The gene calls are TRBV30 and TRBJ2-2; D is unresolved. The CDR3 sequence is 12 residues long. Trimming took off 5 bases at V and 5 bases at J, with 9 bases between the two ends. The germline CDR1 and CDR2 sequences are GTSNPN and SVGIG (reference sequence). This CDR3 reads CAWAPTTGELFF. The CDR3 DNA reads TGTGCCTGGGCCCCGACGACCGGGGAGCTGTTTTTT.

This clonotype was detected many times. The chain couples TRBV2 to TRBJ1-1; TRBD1 is a possible D gene (6 bases). The CDR3 consists of 16 residues. CDR1 is SNHLY and CDR2 is FYNNEI in the germline V gene. Trimming pared 9 bases from V and 0 bases from J, leaving 20 bases between. DNA for the CDR3: TGTGCCAGGCAGGCAGGGGACCCCTCCATGAACACTGAAGCTTTCTTT. Protein sequence: CARQAGDPSMNTEAFF.

CDR3 loop: CASSYRGASNTEAFF. The CDR3 DNA reads as TGTGCCAGCAGCTACCGCGGGGCTTCGAACACTGAAGCTTTCTTT. The chain is built from TRBV11-2 and TRBJ1-1; weak D call: TRBD1 (5 bases). Trimming removed 4 bases at V and 1 base at J, with 13 bases between. This CDR3 contains 15 residues. Germline V lookup: CDR1 SGHAT, CDR2 FQNNGV.

The chain recombines TRBV2 with TRBJ2-1, with TRBD1 matching over 7 bases. Unmatched junction bases numbered 17, after V lost 6 bases and J lost 12 bases. The germline V gene has CDR1 SNHLY and CDR2 FYNNEI. The CDR3 sequence is 15 residues long. The CDR3: CASSATTQDRVRQFF. CDR3 nucleotide sequence: TGTGCCAGCAGCGCTACGACCCAAGACAGGGTCCGGCAGTTCTTC. The whole variable domain, filled in from reference TRBV2 and TRBJ2-1, reads EPEVTQTPSHQVTQMGQEVILRCVPISNHLYFYWYRQILGQKVEFLVSFYNNEISEKSEIFDDQFSVERPDGSNFTLKIRSTKLEDSAMYFCASSATTQDRVRQFFGPGTRLTVL.

This clonotype was seen a handful of times. This chain uses TRBV18 with TRBJ2-5; 9 nucleotides align to TRBD1. The germline gives CDR1 KGHSH, CDR2 LQKENI. CDR3 length: 15 residues. V was clipped by 3 bases and J by 6 bases; unmatched bases: 8. As DNA, the CDR3 is TGTGCCAGCTCACCCCAACAGACAGGGGGAAAGACCCAGTACTTC. Encoded protein: CASSPQQTGGKTQYF.

This clonotype was seen only a few times. The J gene is TRBJ1-1, the V gene TRBV7-2; no clear D gene. V gave up 2 bases and J gave up 4 bases, with 11 bases separating them. The CDR3 runs 14 residues. The germline CDR1 and CDR2 sequences are SGHTA and FQGNSA. The CDR3 DNA sequence: TGTGCCAGCAGCTTACAAGAGGGCCGCACTGAAGCTTTCTTT. Amino acids: CASSLQEGRTEAFF.

In this sample, this clonotype turned up a few times. The gene calls are TRBV27 and TRBJ2-1, with 7 bases lining up with TRBD2. The CDR3 length is 16 residues. Trimming removed 2 bases from V and 3 bases from J; junction bases left unmatched: 7. Germline-derived CDR1 and CDR2 are MNHEY and SMNVEV (reference sequence). Written as DNA, the CDR3 is TGTGCCAGCAGTTTAGTTAGCGGGTACCTCTACAATGAGCAGTTCTTC. This translates into CASSLVSGYLYNEQFF.

There are a few counts of this clonotype. The chain couples TRBV5-1 to TRBJ2-5; D possibly matches TRBD1 or TRBD2 (5 bases each). Germline V lookup: CDR1 SGHRS, CDR2 YFSETQ. The CDR3 loop spans 14 amino acids. With 4 bases removed from V and 5 bases from J, the gap between germline ends came to 15 bases. CDR3 residues: CASSPRDLRETQYF. Written as DNA, the CDR3 is TGCGCCAGCAGCCCCCGGGACCTCCGCGAGACCCAGTACTTC.

This chain connects TRBV7-9 to TRBJ1-4; D unresolved. Trimming pared 1 base from V and 10 bases from J, leaving 16 bases between. CDR1 SEHNR and CDR2 FQNEAQ come from the germline V gene (reference sequence). This CDR3 comprises 15 residues. CDR3 protein: CASSLDMPAVGKLFF. The CDR3 coding sequence is TGTGCCAGCAGCTTAGACATGCCAGCGGTGGGAAAACTGTTTTTT.

The chain recombines TRBV20-1 with TRBJ2-7; D might be TRBD2 (5 bases). Trimming cost V 3 bases and J 5 bases, with 14 bases left between them. CDR1 DFQATT and CDR2 SNEGSKA come from the germline V gene (reference sequence). The CDR3 is made up of 13 amino acids. The CDR3 DNA is TGCAGTGCTAGGTGGGGAAGCGGCAACGAGCAGTACTTC. Encoded protein: CSARWGSGNEQYF.

The chain joins TRBV7-2 to TRBJ1-3; 7 nucleotides align to TRBD1. The CDR3 consists of 16 residues. Germline CDR1 SGHTA, CDR2 FQGNSA. V trimming: 5 bases; J trimming: 1 base; junction bases outside the gene matches: 8. CDR3 protein: CASSARQGRSGNTIYF. The DNA of the CDR3 is TGTGCCAGCAGCGCGCGACAGGGACGGTCTGGAAACACCATATATTTT. The complete variable domain, with remaining parts taken from reference TRBV7-2 and TRBJ1-3, reads GAGVSQSPSNKVTEKGKDVELRCDPISGHTALYWYRQSLGQGLEFLIYFQGNSAPDKSGLPSDRFSAERTGGSVSTLTIQRTQQEDSAVYLCASSARQGRSGNTIYFGEGSWLTVV.

The chain carries TRBV15 and TRBJ2-7; 9 bases fit TRBD1. The ends lost 3 bases at V and 0 bases at J; junction bases unmatched: 0. This CDR3 spans 14 amino acids. CDR1 and CDR2 (germline): LNHNV, YYDKDF (reference sequence). The CDR3 protein is CATSRDRGSYEQYF. The CDR3 bases are TGTGCCACCAGCAGGGACAGGGGCTCCTACGAGCAGTACTTC.

This rearrangement joins TRBV9 to TRBJ2-7; D is possibly TRBD2 (7 bases). Trimming pared 1 base from V and 5 bases from J, leaving 13 bases between. The germline CDR1 and CDR2 sequences are SGDLS and YYNGEE. CDR3 size: 14 residues. The CDR3 region is CASSVSGGLDEQYF. The CDR3 coding sequence is TGTGCCAGCAGCGTATCGGGGGGCTTAGACGAGCAGTACTTC.

In its sample, this clonotype was seen a few times. The chain has TRBV29-1 and TRBJ2-3; possible D gene TRBD2, 5 bases. Germline assignment: CDR1 SQVTM and CDR2 ANQGSEA. This CDR3 has 13 amino acids. Deletions cut 4 bases from V and 5 bases from J, with 13 bases between. CDR3: CSVAPDGRDTQYF. CDR3 nucleotides: TGCAGCGTTGCCCCTGATGGGAGAGATACGCAGTATTTT.

This clonotype came up a few times. The V call is TRBV5-5, the J call TRBJ2-1; D is possibly TRBD1 (5 bases). V lost 6 bases and J lost 2, with 15 bases in between. This CDR3 is 15 amino acids long. CDR1 is SGHKS and CDR2 is YYEKEE in the germline V gene (reference sequence). The CDR3 nucleotides are TGTGCCAGCAACCCGGACACAAGGACCTACAATGAGCAGTTCTTC. Translating it yields CASNPDTRTYNEQFF.

This clonotype was seen a few times. The chain combines TRBV6-6 with TRBJ1-6; D gene unclear. The CDR3 has 13 residues. V lost 5 bases, J lost 6 bases, and 8 bases lay in between. The germline V gene encodes CDR1 MNHNY and CDR2 SVGAGI (reference sequence). CDR3 in DNA: TGTGCCAGCAGTCCGATGGGTAATTCACCCCTCCACTTT. Amino acid sequence: CASSPMGNSPLHF.

The chain carries TRBV20-1 and TRBJ1-1, with 7 bases lining up with TRBD1. V was pared by 3 bases and J by 4 bases, with 8 bases of the junction left unmatched. CDR3 length: 14 amino acids. Germline V gives CDR1 DFQATT, CDR2 SNEGSKA (reference sequence). For the CDR3, the DNA is TGCAGTGCTAGTCAGACAGGGTTTCGCACTGAAGCTTTCTTT. The encoded protein is CSASQTGFRTEAFF.

This clonotype was detected a few times. The J gene is TRBJ1-2, the V gene TRBV27; D gene unclear. The CDR3 loop spans 14 amino acids. CDR1 and CDR2 (germline): MNHEY, SMNVEV (reference sequence). The germline V and J ends were trimmed by 5 bases and 8 bases, with 18 bases remaining between them. CDR3 loop: CASSRSHPQLGYTF. CDR3 in DNA: TGTGCCAGCAGTAGATCGCACCCACAATTGGGCTACACCTTC.

This clonotype was observed many times. This chain joins TRBV7-2 and TRBJ2-1; 11 nucleotides align to TRBD2. Per the germline V gene, CDR1 is SGHTA and CDR2 is FQGNSA. J gave up 7 bases and V 5 bases, and 10 bases lay outside the gene matches. This CDR3 spans 16 amino acids. The CDR3 DNA sequence: TGTGCCAGCAGCCGAGAAGGGACTAGCGGTGGTAATGAGCAGTTCTTC. It encodes CASSREGTSGGNEQFF. Based on the CDR3 plus reference TRBV7-2 and TRBJ2-1, the full variable domain is GAGVSQSPSNKVTEKGKDVELRCDPISGHTALYWYRQSLGQGLEFLIYFQGNSAPDKSGLPSDRFSAERTGGSVSTLTIQRTQQEDSAVYLCASSREGTSGGNEQFFGPGTRLTVL.

This clonotype was counted a few times. The rearrangement links TRBV11-1 to TRBJ2-1, with a possible D match to TRBD1 (6 bases). The germline gives CDR1 SGHAT, CDR2 FQDESV (reference sequence). The CDR3 covers 16 residues. The V and J ends lost 5 bases and 7 bases respectively, with 21 bases between them. CDR3 amino acids: CASSPRGRTRGNEQFF. In DNA form, the CDR3 reads TGTGCCAGCAGCCCAAGGGGCAGAACCAGGGGAAATGAGCAGTTCTTC. The entire variable domain, with the rest obtained from reference TRBV11-1 and TRBJ2-1, is as follows: EAEVAQSPRYKITEKSQAVAFWCDPISGHATLYWYRQILGQGPELLVQFQDESVVDDSQLPKDRFSAERLKGVDSTLKIQPAELGDSAMYLCASSPRGRTRGNEQFFGPGTRLTVL.

The gene calls are TRBV20-1 and TRBJ2-3; no firm D call. V was trimmed by 5 bases and J by 2 bases, leaving 8 bases between them. CDR3 size: 12 residues. In germline, CDR1 is DFQATT, CDR2 SNEGSKA (reference sequence). CDR3 protein: CSAERTTDTQYF. The CDR3 region has the DNA TGCAGTGCTGAAAGGACCACAGATACGCAGTATTTT.

The chain couples TRBV5-1 to TRBJ2-7; no clear D. This CDR3 is built from 12 residues. The germline V and J ends were trimmed by 0 bases and 3 bases, with 4 bases remaining between them. Germline values: CDR1 SGHRS, CDR2 YFSETQ. In nucleotides, the CDR3 is TGCGCCAGCAGCTTGGAAGACTACGAGCAGTACTTC. Translation gives CASSLEDYEQYF.